What follows describes a single T cell receptor beta chain. Which antigen it targets is not known. Per-nucleotide qualities are absent, and no much larger clonotype sits a single base away. This specimen belongs to a study of graft-versus-host responses after intestinal transplantation (dated by TCRdb to the early 2020s). Turning to the overall study: The transplants that recipients got were multivisceral, liver-intestinal, or isolated intestinal. Every recipient was given anti-thymocyte globulin induction, then maintenance tacrolimus and steroids for 2 to 3 years. To identify alloreactive clones, pre-transplant mixed lymphocyte reaction products were sequenced and compared with unstimulated pre-transplant donor and recipient T cells. Bulk TCR-beta CDR3 sequencing was used to track graft-versus-host and host-versus-graft alloreactive T cell clones in the graft, circulation and bone marrow after intestinal transplantation. A cohort of about two dozen intestinal transplant recipients, including one retransplant, was enrolled, and a few patients lacking pretransplant specimens were excluded. Samples from three later patients were sequenced in-house on an Illumina MiSeq with MiXCR processing rather than by the commercial service. A peak of at least 4% donor T cells among recipient peripheral blood mononuclear cells was the definition used for donor T cell macrochimerism. Study-level results and caveats: High GvH to HvG T cell clonal ratios were observed in the allografts of patients with donor T cell macrochimerism. Early after transplant, peak levels of circulating GvH clones were associated with declines in HvG clones. The relatively low number and heterogeneity of intestinal transplant patients limited the conclusions. GvH clones were found in recipient bone marrow, and some of the GvH clones appeared earlier in ileal mucosa or blood, which is consistent with an intestinal mucosal origin.

Counted from cysteine to phenylalanine, this CDR3 has 16 amino acids. The CDR3 DNA has 48 bases and is translated from base 1. Clipping removes 1 base from V and 9 bases from J, with 12 as the unmatched junction base count. In the germline V gene, CDR1 corresponds to MDHEN and CDR2 to SYDVKM. The library came from the immunoSEQ multiplex PCR assay. In most patients, genomic DNA was isolated using the Qiagen DNeasy Blood and Tissue Kit and sent frozen to Adaptive Biotechnologies for TCR sequencing. For most patients, genomic DNA was subjected to high-throughput TCR-beta CDR3 sequencing by Adaptive Biotechnologies. The study's own analysis went as follows. Adaptive's ImmunoSEQ software supplied the TCR sequencing data for around 17 patients, while MiXCR and VDJtools were used to process a few other patients. CD4 versus CD8 sorting errors were corrected by removing sequences found in both subsets at a frequency ratio below 5:1. CDR3 nucleotide sequences shared by donor and recipient were removed because the origin of these sequences could not be assigned. Alloreactive clones required at least 2-fold expansion over unstimulated cells and minimum CFSE-low frequency of 0.002% (template counts) or 0.001% (read counts). Mappable clones were those detected in sequenced pre-transplant spleen, lymph node, or MLR CFSE-low populations of the donor or recipient. Cumulative frequency of alloreactive clones was calculated as a percentage of all sequences weighted by copy number. Drawn from immuneACCESS, this table holds only the in-frame rearrangements with V and J called that TCRdb kept. Clones are partly lost; checked studies trace under half to an unresolved V gene and leave the rest unexplained. That table gives V, J and clone size, and the DNA gave D and trimming. This sample is represented by around 120,000 clones; 90% of them were singletons. Jointly, the top ten make up more than 0.15% of the sample.

Explained via the paper, the time point label denotes: cells obtained before transplantation from donor or recipient. CD3+CD4+ and CD3+CD8+ populations were FACS-sorted from unstimulated pre-transplant donor and recipient cells taken from spleen or lymph nodes. This sequence was found in a human donor who received an intestinal transplant. The material was unstimulated CD4+ T cells sorted from spleen or lymph node cells, obtained before intestinal transplant. The chain employs TRBV28 and TRBJ2-4; TRBD1 fits 7 bases in the junction. The CDR3 sequence is CASSLSHRRDSSIQYF. The nucleotides read TGTGCCAGCAGTTTATCCCACCGAAGGGACAGTAGCATTCAGTACTTC.